This TCR beta chain derives from a study of T cell changes during pregnancy in multiple sclerosis. CDR3 length: 17 residues. V was pared by 3 bases and J by 0 bases, with 15 bases between. Germline-derived CDR1 and CDR2 are LGHNA and YSLEER. Clones were sequenced by immunoSEQ multiplex PCR, and TCRdb holds only the in-frame ones, with some missing. The data contain more than 95,000 clones, roughly 92% of them seen just once; the ten biggest clones take up almost 1%. The sequence derives from a female donor with multiple sclerosis, enrolled in a pregnancy study. The starting material was peripheral blood, obtained after pregnancy. This sequence joins TRBV4-3 and TRBJ2-1; D gene uncertain. The CDR3 DNA sequence: TGCGCCAGCAGCCAGTTCTTAAGCGTGAGCTCCTACAATGAGCAGTTCTTC. Protein sequence: CASSQFLSVSSYNEQFF.